The 26 T cell receptor beta chains below were found in one sample sequenced in a study of blood T cell repertoires in COVID-19. The table came from immunoSEQ multiplex PCR; TCRdb's copy has only in-frame clones and leaves some out. The table includes under 200,000 clones, roughly four fifths detected once. Source material: peripheral blood. Receptors were obtained from a human donor with acute or convalescent COVID-19. The donor label of this sample is uncertain.

The chain carries TRBV3-1 (or the pseudogene TRBV3-2) and TRBJ1-2; 7 nucleotides match TRBD1. J gave up 1 base and V 2 bases, and 10 bases lay outside the gene matches. The CDR3 extends over 17 amino acids. CDR1 and CDR2 from the germline V gene are LGHDT and YNNKEL (reference sequence). The chain's CDR3 is CASSQPQGGAFNYGYTF. DNA for the CDR3: TGTGCCAGCAGCCAACCCCAGGGGGGCGCCTTTAACTATGGCTACACCTTC.

This chain connects TRBV15 to TRBJ1-2; 9 bases fit TRBD1. Germline CDR1 LNHNV, CDR2 YYDKDF (reference sequence). This CDR3 is built from 15 residues. V lost 3 bases and J lost 2; bases outside the gene matches: 4. DNA of the CDR3: TGTGCCACCAGCAGTCTACAGGGGGCAAACTATGGCTACACCTTC. It specifies CATSSLQGANYGYTF.

The chain joins TRBV10-1 to TRBJ1-2; 7 bases align to TRBD1. The CDR3 runs to 13 residues. Per germline, CDR1 WNHNN and CDR2 SYGVQD (reference sequence). The V and J ends lost 4 bases and 8 bases, in that order; junction bases with no gene match: 7. The CDR3 bases are TGCGCCAGCAGTGCTCAGCTACAGGGGGGCTACACCTTC. Its protein is CASSAQLQGGYTF.

This clone occurred a few times. This sequence joins TRBV19 and TRBJ2-3, with unresolved D. Germline assignment: CDR1 LNHDA and CDR2 SQIVND (reference sequence). Trimming removed 3 bases at V and 3 bases at J, with 7 bases between. The CDR3 length is 13 residues. CDR3 nucleotides: TGTGCCAGTAGTATGAGGCAGACAGATACGCAGTATTTT. Its translation: CASSMRQTDTQYF.

The genes are TRBV2 and TRBJ1-1, with D tentatively TRBD1 (5 bases). The CDR3 covers 15 residues. CDR1 SNHLY and CDR2 FYNNEI come from the germline V gene. The ends were cut back, 3 bases at V and 7 bases at J, with 18 bases in the middle. CDR3 DNA: TGTGCCAGCAGTGATGGTGGCAGGGTTCAGAGTGAAGCTTTCTTT. Translating gives CASSDGGRVQSEAFF. The full variable domain, its missing parts supplied by reference TRBV2 and TRBJ1-1, is EPEVTQTPSHQVTQMGQEVILRCVPISNHLYFYWYRQILGQKVEFLVSFYNNEISEKSEIFDDQFSVERPDGSNFTLKIRSTKLEDSAMYFCASSDGGRVQSEAFFGQGTRLTVV.

The chain employs TRBV19 and TRBJ2-2; 9 bases fit TRBD1. The J segment lost 1 base and the V segment lost 4 bases, leaving 4 bases of the junction unmatched. CDR3 length: 16 residues. Germline V gene data show CDR1 as LNHDA and CDR2 as SQIVND (reference sequence). CDR3 sequence: CASSTPGQGNTGELFF. CDR3 in DNA: TGTGCCAGTAGTACCCCGGGACAGGGGAACACCGGGGAGCTGTTTTTT.

The CDR3 is CASSPPPRGRREWSQYF. CDR3 coding DNA: TGTGCCAGCAGCCCACCCCCTCGGGGTCGCCGGGAGTGGTCCCAGTACTTC. The chain joins TRBV7-9 to TRBJ2-5, with D possibly TRBD2 on 6 matching bases. This CDR3 region has 17 residues. V lost 5 bases to trimming and J lost 9 bases, with 28 bases between them. Germline V lookup: CDR1 SEHNR, CDR2 FQNEAQ (reference sequence).

The chain joins TRBV5-4 to TRBJ2-3; D may be TRBD2 (5 bases). Germline values: CDR1 SGHNT, CDR2 YYREEE (reference sequence). This CDR3 is built from 17 residues. Trimming took 3 bases from V and 3 from J, leaving 20 bases between them. The DNA of the CDR3 is TGTGCCAGCAGCTCGGACCCGCTAGCCGCCCTTACAGATACGCAGTATTTT. Its translation is CASSSDPLAALTDTQYF. The entire variable domain, with the rest obtained from reference TRBV5-4 and TRBJ2-3, is as follows: ETGVTQSPTHLIKTRGQQVTLRCSSQSGHNTVSWYQQALGQGPQFIFQYYREEENGRGNFPPRFSGLQFPNYSSELNVNALELDDSALYLCASSSDPLAALTDTQYFGPGTRLTVL.

V usage is TRBV30 and J usage is TRBJ1-3, with a tentative D call TRBD1 (5 bases). Between the trimmed V and J ends, which lost 3 bases and 0 bases, there was a span of 9 bases. Germline V CDR1 and CDR2: GTSNPN, SVGIG (reference sequence). There are 14 residues in the CDR3. The CDR3: CAWSGHLSGNTIYF. Here the CDR3 DNA reads TGTGCCTGGAGCGGACATCTCTCTGGAAACACCATATATTTT. The complete variable domain, with remaining parts taken from reference TRBV30 and TRBJ1-3, reads SQTIHQWPATLVQPVGSPLSLECTVEGTSNPNLYWYRQAAGRGLQLLFYSVGIGQISSEVPQNLSASRPQDRQFILSSKKLLLSDSGFYLCAWSGHLSGNTIYFGEGSWLTVV.

This chain links TRBV6-6 with TRBJ2-7; TRBD2 aligns across 13 bases. Germline-derived CDR1 and CDR2 are MNHNY and SVGAGI (reference sequence). Trimming removed 5 bases from V and 7 bases from J; junction bases left unmatched: 8. The CDR3 is 15 amino acids. Here the CDR3 reads CASSTGTSGAGEQYF. For the CDR3, the DNA is TGTGCCAGCAGTACCGGGACTAGCGGGGCGGGGGAGCAGTACTTC.

The rearrangement uses TRBV15 and TRBJ2-5; possible D gene TRBD1, 6 bases. V lost 2 bases to trimming and J lost 1 base, with 11 bases between them. The CDR3 runs to 15 residues. Germline CDR1 and CDR2: LNHNV and YYDKDF (reference sequence). The CDR3 region has the DNA TGTGCCACCAGCAGAAATGGACAGTCCCAAGAGACCCAGTACTTC. Its protein product is CATSRNGQSQETQYF.

The J gene is TRBJ2-3, the V gene TRBV28; possible D gene TRBD2, 6 bases. The germline gives CDR1 MDHEN, CDR2 SYDVKM. The CDR3 covers 16 residues. The ends were cut back, 6 bases at V and 6 bases at J, with 22 bases in the middle. CDR3 amino acids: CASRTAGAGLSDTQYF. CDR3 bases: TGTGCCAGCAGAACTGCGGGCGCGGGGCTTAGCGATACGCAGTATTTT.

The genes are TRBV21-1 and TRBJ1-1; the DNA was not used to check the table's D call, TRBD1. TRBV21-1 is marked as a pseudogene. This CDR3 region has 13 residues. CDR3 sequence (DNA): TGTGCCAGCAGCAGAGATCACAGGGCTGAAGCTTTCTTT. Translation: CASSRDHRAEAFF.

The genes are TRBV7-8 and TRBJ2-3; 11 nucleotides match TRBD2. Trimming at V came to 5 bases and at J to 6 bases, leaving 7 bases not matched to a gene. CDR1 is SGHVS, CDR2 FQNEAQ, per germline. The CDR3 contains 15 residues. The CDR3 nucleotides are TGTGCCAGCAGCCCCAGCGGGACTAGCGGCGATACGCAGTATTTT. Translated, it gives CASSPSGTSGDTQYF.

The chain couples TRBV10-3 to TRBJ2-1, with D perhaps TRBD2 (6 bases). CDR3 length equals 13 residues. Germline-derived CDR1 and CDR2 are ENHRY and SYGVKD. Trimming stripped 4 bases from V and 4 bases from J, with 8 bases between. The CDR3 loop reads CAISVLAYNEQFF. CDR3 DNA sequence: TGTGCCATCAGTGTGCTAGCGTACAATGAGCAGTTCTTC.

A remark on this clone: Other DNA sequences in this specimen translate into the identical CDR3. The V call is TRBV7-9, the J call TRBJ2-3; D unresolved. Trimming pared 4 bases from V and 2 bases from J, leaving 4 bases between. Germline assignment: CDR1 SEHNR and CDR2 FQNEAQ (reference sequence). This CDR3 has 12 amino acids. The CDR3 DNA reads as TGTGCCAGCAGCTCATCCACAGATACGCAGTATTTT. It specifies CASSSSTDTQYF.

This chain connects TRBV11-2 to TRBJ2-1; 9 nucleotides agree with TRBD1. Germline trimming cut 5 bases from V and 8 bases from J; bases unmatched to any gene: 4. The CDR3 is made up of 13 amino acids. Germline V gene sequence: CDR1 SGHAT, CDR2 FQNNGV. The CDR3 is CASSRDRVDEQFF. CDR3 nucleotides: TGTGCCAGCAGCCGGGACAGGGTGGATGAGCAGTTCTTC.

The V call is TRBV28, the J call TRBJ2-7; 9 bases line up with TRBD2. The CDR3 is made up of 15 amino acids. Per the germline V gene, CDR1 is MDHEN and CDR2 is SYDVKM. J gave up 0 bases and V 6 bases, and 6 bases lay outside the gene matches. CDR3 coding DNA: TGTGCCAGCAGCGGAAGCGGGAGGAGCTCCTACGAGCAGTACTTC. Translation gives CASSGSGRSSYEQYF. Filled out from reference TRBV28 and TRBJ2-7, the complete variable domain reads DVKVTQSSRYLVKRTGEKVFLECVQDMDHENMFWYRQDPGLGLRLIYFSYDVKMKEKGDIPEGYSVSREKKERFSLILESASTNQTSMYLCASSGSGRSSYEQYFGPGTRLTVT.

The chain has TRBV13 and TRBJ2-5; D unclear. V was clipped by 5 bases and J by 5 bases, with 15 bases between them. Germline V lookup: CDR1 PRHDT, CDR2 FYEKMQ (reference sequence). This CDR3 is built from 14 residues. CDR3 bases: TGTGCCAGCAGCCACCTGACGGAAGCGGAGACCCAGTACTTC. Translation: CASSHLTEAETQYF.

This CDR3 is CASSVPDRTEAFF. The CDR3 DNA reads as TGTGCCAGCAGTGTACCGGACAGAACTGAAGCTTTCTTT. The V and J genes are TRBV25-1 and TRBJ1-1, with D perhaps TRBD1 (6 bases). The germline V gene has CDR1 MGHDK and CDR2 SYGVNS. Trimming took off 4 bases at V and 5 bases at J, with 11 bases between the two ends. This CDR3 contains 13 residues.

J is TRBJ1-6 and V is TRBV5-1, with D perhaps matching TRBD1 (5 bases). CDR1 is SGHRS, CDR2 YFSETQ, per germline. The CDR3 sequence is 14 residues long. V was cut by 4 bases and J by 9 bases, with 14 bases left in between. The CDR3, as DNA: TGCGCCAGCAGCCTGGCAGGGATGGGTTCACCCCTCCACTTT. Encoded protein: CASSLAGMGSPLHF.

This clone was seen once. The rearrangement joins TRBV4-1 to TRBJ1-5; the D gene is possibly TRBD1 (5 bases). The CDR3 contains 13 residues. Trimming took off 3 bases at V and 6 bases at J, with 9 bases between the two ends. Per the germline V gene, CDR1 is MGHRA and CDR2 is YSYEKL. The DNA of the CDR3 is TGCGCCAGCAGCCAGAATAGGGGTCAGCCCCAGCATTTT. Translated: CASSQNRGQPQHF.

Comment on this clone: Other DNA sequences in this sample translate to the same CDR3. The CDR3 loop is CASSRQGYGYTF. The CDR3 DNA reads as TGTGCCAGTAGTCGGCAGGGCTATGGCTACACCTTC. The J gene is TRBJ1-2, the V gene TRBV19; D perhaps matches TRBD1 (5 bases). Trimming left V 5 bases short and J 4 bases short, with 8 bases between. This CDR3 has 12 amino acids. Germline V CDR1 and CDR2: LNHDA, SQIVND (reference sequence).

This clone was observed a few times. For the CDR3, the DNA is TGTGCCAGCAGCCAACCCGTAAGGACAGGGAACACCGGGGAGCTGTTTTTT. Translated: CASSQPVRTGNTGELFF. V and J are TRBV4-2 and TRBJ2-2, with 7 bases that match TRBD1. V was pared by 2 bases and J by 1 base, with 7 bases of the junction left unmatched. The CDR3 consists of 17 residues. The V gene's germline CDR1 is LGHNA and CDR2 YNFKEQ.

The chain uses TRBV28 and TRBJ1-1, with D perhaps TRBD1 (5 bases). The CDR3 runs to 18 residues. The V end lost 4 bases, the J end lost 3 bases, and 24 bases lay between the germline ends. Germline-derived CDR1 and CDR2 are MDHEN and SYDVKM. The CDR3 nucleotides read TGTGCCAGCAGTTCTGTGGGCTGGGGGGGAATTGAGCACACTGAAGCTTTCTTT. Translation: CASSSVGWGGIEHTEAFF.

The V gene is TRBV21-1, the J gene TRBJ2-2; TRBD2, the D gene given by the table, was not confirmed from the DNA. TRBV21-1 is a recognized pseudogene. This CDR3 comprises 20 residues. The chain's CDR3 is CASSKGGVYSGSMGTGELFF. The CDR3 DNA is TGTGCCAGCAGCAAAGGCGGGGTATATAGCGGGAGCATGGGCACCGGGGAGCTGTTTTTT.